The 19 T cell receptor beta chains given below trace back to one sample, sequenced in a study of control samples from healthy donors and cancer patients. Profiling relied on immunoSEQ multiplex PCR, and the TCRdb table lists in-frame clones only, not all of them. This sample yields about 49,000 clones, of which 65% to 90% are seen a single time; about 2.6% belongs to the top ten. Sequencing input: PBMCs. The source of these receptors is a woman aged 45-60 years with lung cancer.

This clone was detected a few times. The DNA of the CDR3 is TGTGCCAGCGGCAGGGCCTATGGCTACACCTTC. As protein: CASGRAYGYTF. This sequence joins TRBV12-3 or TRBV12-4 and TRBJ1-2; D might be TRBD1 (5 bases). There are 11 residues in the CDR3. V was trimmed by 8 bases and J by 4 bases, leaving 8 bases between them.

The rearrangement uses TRBV19 and TRBJ2-3; D unresolved. Germline V gene sequence: CDR1 LNHDA, CDR2 SQIVND (reference sequence). Trimming removed 7 bases at V and 0 bases at J, with 11 bases between. This CDR3 comprises 14 residues. The DNA for the CDR3 is TGTGCCAGTAATGACAAGACTAGCACAGATACGCAGTATTTT. Its protein is CASNDKTSTDTQYF.

This rearrangement joins TRBV4-3 to TRBJ2-1; possible D gene TRBD2, 7 bases. The CDR3 is made up of 15 amino acids. From germline, CDR1 is LGHNA and CDR2 YSLEER. Trimming took 5 bases from V and 2 from J, leaving 13 bases between them. This CDR3 reads CASSFGGAAYNEQFF. The CDR3 coding sequence is TGCGCCAGCAGCTTTGGGGGGGCCGCCTACAATGAGCAGTTCTTC.

The genes are TRBV7-9 and TRBJ1-1; TRBD1 matches 8 bases. CDR1 is SEHNR, CDR2 FQNEAQ, per germline (reference sequence). The trim removed 3 bases at V and 5 bases at J, leaving 2 bases unmatched. This CDR3 is 13 amino acids long. CDR3 residues: CASSFGQGTEAFF. CDR3 coding DNA: TGTGCCAGCAGCTTTGGACAGGGAACTGAAGCTTTCTTT.

This sequence joins TRBV4-3 and TRBJ1-4; D remains ambiguous. V lost 4 bases and J lost 8, with 17 bases in between. The CDR3 covers 15 residues. Per germline, CDR1 LGHNA and CDR2 YSLEER. The chain's CDR3 is CASSRLNTGSEKLFF. The CDR3 DNA is TGCGCCAGCAGCCGCCTTAATACGGGTAGCGAAAAACTGTTTTTT.

The chain uses TRBV29-1 and TRBJ2-5; D may match TRBD1 or TRBD2 (5 bases each). The CDR3 totals 12 residues. Germline lookup yields CDR1 SQVTM and CDR2 ANQGSEA. The ends were cut back, 8 bases at V and 7 bases at J, with 17 bases in the middle. The CDR3 nucleotides read TGCAGCTTTCTCCGGGACCGACTGACCCAGTACTTC. It specifies CSFLRDRLTQYF.

This clone appeared a few times. V and J are TRBV19 and TRBJ1-2, with 10 nucleotides matching TRBD1. The CDR3 loop spans 17 amino acids. With V trimmed by 4 bases and J by 4 bases, 12 bases remained unmatched. From germline, CDR1 is LNHDA and CDR2 SQIVND (reference sequence). CDR3: CASSTHSSGTGVYGYTF. CDR3 sequence (DNA): TGTGCCAGTAGTACTCATTCCTCCGGGACAGGGGTCTATGGCTACACCTTC.

This CDR3 reads CASRGQNTEAFF. CDR3 nucleotide sequence: TGCGCCAGCAGGGGACAGAACACTGAAGCTTTCTTT. This sequence joins TRBV5-1 and TRBJ1-1, with a weak D call TRBD1 (6 bases). The CDR3 has 12 residues. Trimming pared 5 bases from V and 1 base from J, leaving 6 bases between. Germline V gene lookup returns CDR1 SGHRS and CDR2 YFSETQ.

The chain employs TRBV19 and TRBJ2-1, with TRBD1 matching over 7 bases. The germline V gene has CDR1 LNHDA and CDR2 SQIVND (reference sequence). The CDR3 spans 15 residues. The trim removed 4 bases at V and 4 bases at J, leaving 7 bases unmatched. CDR3 protein: CASSTTGETYNEQFF. DNA for the CDR3: TGTGCCAGTAGTACTACAGGGGAAACATACAATGAGCAGTTCTTC.

This chain links TRBV5-5 with TRBJ2-7; TRBD1 agrees at 7 bases. The CDR3 extends over 14 amino acids. With V trimmed by 4 bases and J by 5 bases, 9 bases remained unmatched. CDR1 is SGHKS, CDR2 YYEKEE, per germline (reference sequence). The DNA of the CDR3 is TGTGCCAGCAGCCCCCCGGGACAGACCAACGAGCAGTACTTC. Protein product: CASSPPGQTNEQYF.

This clone was counted between two and nine times. The genes are TRBV6-2 or TRBV6-3 and TRBJ1-2; D not certain. CDR3 length: 15 amino acids. The germline CDR1 and CDR2 sequences are MNHEY and SVGEGT. V shed 2 bases and J shed 0 bases, with 10 bases lying between them. CDR3 sequence: CASSYQWTANYGYTF. The CDR3 coding sequence is TGTGCCAGCAGTTACCAATGGACGGCTAACTATGGCTACACCTTC.

The chain combines TRBV5-1 with TRBJ1-1, with 7 bases that match TRBD1. This CDR3 has 12 amino acids. The J segment lost 7 bases and the V segment lost 2 bases, leaving 2 bases of the junction unmatched. Per the germline V gene, CDR1 is SGHRS and CDR2 is YFSETQ. As DNA, the CDR3 is TGCGCCAGCAGCTTATCAGGGGGTGAAGCTTTCTTT. Translated, it gives CASSLSGGEAFF.

The chain links TRBV7-9 to TRBJ2-3, with 7 bases that match TRBD1. Germline-derived CDR1 and CDR2 are SEHNR and FQNEAQ (reference sequence). This CDR3 spans 14 amino acids. V was pared by 4 bases and J by 7 bases, with 8 bases of the junction left unmatched. The CDR3 nucleotides are TGTGCCAGCAGCTCCCCCGACAGGGCAAATACGCAGTATTTT. This codes for CASSSPDRANTQYF.

The V gene is TRBV24-1, the J gene TRBJ2-7; TRBD1 aligns across 9 bases. In germline, CDR1 is KGHDR, CDR2 SFDVKD. The CDR3 consists of 15 residues. Trimming at V came to 9 bases and at J to 1 base, leaving 9 bases not matched to a gene. Here the CDR3 DNA reads TGTGCCACCTCCGCCGGGACAGGGATTTCCTACGAGCAGTACTTC. Its protein is CATSAGTGISYEQYF.

The gene calls are TRBV4-2 and TRBJ1-4; D remains unclear. The CDR3 runs 16 residues. Deletions cut 1 base from V and 7 bases from J, with 16 bases between. Germline V gene data show CDR1 as LGHNA and CDR2 as YNFKEQ. The CDR3 nucleotides read TGTGCCAGCAGCCAAGTGGGCCGGGGAGAGGGTGAAAAACTGTTTTTT. As protein: CASSQVGRGEGEKLFF.

CDR3 sequence (DNA): TGTGCCAGCAGCCAAGATTCGTTTTACGGTTACGCTTTCTTT. Protein product: CASSQDSFYGYAFF. The J gene is TRBJ1-1, the V gene TRBV3-1 (or the pseudogene TRBV3-2); D is unresolved. CDR3 length: 14 amino acids. Germline V lookup: CDR1 LGHDT, CDR2 YNNKEL (reference sequence). V was pared by 0 bases and J by 11 bases, with 16 bases between.

The rearrangement joins TRBV9 to TRBJ1-2; D is perhaps TRBD1 (5 bases). Germline assignment: CDR1 SGDLS and CDR2 YYNGEE. The CDR3 has 13 residues. V was shortened by 3 bases and J by 4 bases, with 10 bases between the two germline ends. In DNA form, the CDR3 reads TGTGCCAGCAGCGCTCAGACAGCCTATGGCTACACCTTC. It is translated as CASSAQTAYGYTF.

Note on this clone: One end of the junction is discordant with germline, which a read error may explain. This same CDR3 is encoded by further DNA sequences in the sample. The gene calls are TRBV29-1 and TRBJ1-2; 7 positions agree with TRBD1. Per germline, CDR1 SQVTM and CDR2 ANQGSEA. The CDR3 spans 13 residues. Here the CDR3 DNA reads TGCAGCGTTGCCCCCCAGGGGGACTATGGCTACACTTTC. This translates into CSVAPQGDYGYTF.

The chain carries TRBV2 and TRBJ1-3; possible D gene TRBD1, 5 bases. Between the trimmed V and J ends, which lost 4 bases and 4 bases, there was a span of 17 bases. Per germline, CDR1 SNHLY and CDR2 FYNNEI. CDR3 length: 16 residues. Written as DNA, the CDR3 is TGTGCCAGCAGTGTGGGGGAGGGAGGATCCGGAAACACCATATATTTT. Protein: CASSVGEGGSGNTIYF.